This T cell receptor (beta chain) comes out of a study of blood T cell repertoires in COVID-19. Study-wide context: COVID-19 samples from acute and convalescent phases originated in the United States, Italy and Spain. T cells, B-cell-depleted T cells, or PBMCs supplied cDNA or gDNA.

Per the original methods: Quantification of nucleated cells was approximated via reference gene primer amplification. Some clones are missing from TCRdb's copy, which holds only in-frame ones; the method was immunoSEQ multiplex PCR. The V and J calls and clone size come from that table; D and trimming were worked out from the DNA. Among 90,000 to 130,000 clones listed, around nine tenths were seen once. Trimming cost V 1 base and J 0 bases, with 9 bases left between them. This CDR3 comprises 15 residues. CDR1 is SGDLS and CDR2 is YYNGEE in the germline V gene. This chain links TRBV9 with TRBJ2-3; D unclear. The TCR comes from a man aged 35-49 years with acute or convalescent COVID-19. Sequencing was performed on peripheral blood. Here the CDR3 reads CASSVSPESTDTQYF. CDR3 sequence (DNA): TGTGCCAGCAGCGTAAGCCCCGAAAGCACAGATACGCAGTATTTT. Combining the CDR3 with reference TRBV9 and TRBJ2-3 gives the whole variable domain DSGVTQTPKHLITATGQRVTLRCSPRSGDLSVYWYQQSLDQGLQFLIQYYNGEERAKGNILERFSAQQFPDLHSELNLSSLELGDSALYFCASSVSPESTDTQYFGPGTRLTVL.